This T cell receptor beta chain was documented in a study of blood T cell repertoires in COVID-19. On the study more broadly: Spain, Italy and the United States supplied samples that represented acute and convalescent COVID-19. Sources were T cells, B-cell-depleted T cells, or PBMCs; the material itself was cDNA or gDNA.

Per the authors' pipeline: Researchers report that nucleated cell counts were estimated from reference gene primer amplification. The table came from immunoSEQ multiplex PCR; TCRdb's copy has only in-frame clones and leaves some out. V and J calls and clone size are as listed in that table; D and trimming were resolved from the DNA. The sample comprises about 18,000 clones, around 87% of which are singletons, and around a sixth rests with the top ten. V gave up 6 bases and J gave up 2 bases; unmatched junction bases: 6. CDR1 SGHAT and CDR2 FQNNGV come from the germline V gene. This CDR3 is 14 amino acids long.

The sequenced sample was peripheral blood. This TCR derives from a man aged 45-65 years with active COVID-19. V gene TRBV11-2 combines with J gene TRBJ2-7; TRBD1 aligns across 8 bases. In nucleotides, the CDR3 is TGTGCCAGCAGGAGGGACAGGTATACCTACGAGCAGTACTTC. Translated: CASRRDRYTYEQYF.